The TCR beta chain described here comes from a study of T cell responses to AZD1222 COVID-19 vaccine. General study results and limits: Regions left unmutated in variants are reportedly the target of nearly half of spike-specific TCRs.

Germline loops: CDR1 MNHEY, CDR2 SVGAGI. CDR3 length: 15 residues. Trimming cost V 0 bases and J 1 base, with 7 bases left between them. Using immunoSEQ multiplex PCR, the repertoire was profiled, and TCRdb retains in-frame clones only, with some absent. The sample shows approximately 270,000 clones, about 94% of them seen only once. With respect to this clone: The antigen remains unidentified.

The material was peripheral blood, obtained 28 days after the second AZD1222 dose. This chain joins TRBV6-5 and TRBJ2-1, with D perhaps matching TRBD1 (5 bases). This sequence originates from an adult who received the AZD1222 COVID-19 vaccine. The CDR3 bases are TGTGCCAGCAGTTACTCGGCAGGGTCCTACAATGAGCAGTTCTTC. Translated, it gives CASSYSAGSYNEQFF.